The following is a T cell receptor (beta chain) sequence with its context. Its target is not known. Sequencing was performed with immunoSEQ multiplex PCR; in TCRdb, only in-frame clones are kept and a portion is missing. The repertoire holds about 89,000 clones, with around nine tenths as singletons. The data were taken from a study of T cell repertoires and HLA-DP antigens. CDR1 and CDR2 (germline): SGHDT, YYEEEE. This CDR3 contains 13 residues. V was shortened by 3 bases and J by 6 bases, with 9 bases between the two germline ends. Input material: CD4+ T cells from PBMCs. The genes are TRBV5-6 and TRBJ2-2, with D unresolved. The receptor's source is a man aged 45 to 65 in good health and CMV-seronegative. The CDR3 sequence is CASSWTTPGELFF. DNA of the CDR3: TGTGCCAGCAGCTGGACGACCCCCGGGGAGCTGTTTTTT.